The clone carrying this TCR beta chain was seen repeatedly, ten times or more. The record originates from a study of T cells in Graves' hyperthyroidism and ophthalmopathy. About the research overall: At the time of initial diagnosis and before any treatment, peripheral blood was collected.

RNA transcripts yielded amplified TCR beta CDR3 regions. HTBI primers were the set used in a first-round RT-PCR of the TCR CDR3. TCRdb reanalysed the multiplex PCR reads using MiXCR and keeps one entry per CDR3 protein. The sample holds fewer than 350,000 distinct CDR3 sequences, 15% to 20% seen once. From germline, CDR1 is MNHNS and CDR2 SASEGT. Trimming took 5 bases from V and 2 from J, leaving 9 bases between them. The CDR3 spans 13 residues. Uncontrolled infection, other autoimmune disease, pregnancy or lactation led to exclusion. PBMCs were derived from 7.5 to 10 ml fresh peripheral blood. This chain connects TRBV6-1 to TRBJ1-1; the D gene is possibly TRBD1 (5 bases). Sequencing input: blood. This sequence was found in a woman aged 40 to 50 with Graves' ophthalmopathy. The DNA for the CDR3 is TGTGCCAGCAGTCGGCAGGGAAACACTGAAGCTTTCTTT. Translating gives CASSRQGNTEAFF.